These 8 T cell receptor beta chains were all obtained from the same sample, sequenced in a study of radiotherapy plus CTLA-4 blockade in lung cancer. Libraries were prepared by immunoSEQ multiplex PCR; TCRdb keeps only in-frame clonotypes and omits some of them. The sample shows tens of thousands of clones, 79% of them seen only once. The material was peripheral blood, obtained from a patient treated with radiotherapy plus ipilimumab. The receptors shown here come from a human donor with non-small cell lung cancer who had a complete response to radiotherapy plus ipilimumab.

This chain joins TRBV11-3 and TRBJ1-5; no firm D call. Germline V CDR1 and CDR2: SGHNT, YENEEA. V gave up 0 bases and J gave up 3 bases, with 3 bases separating them. The CDR3 is 13 residues long. CDR3 sequence: CASSLDHNQPQHF. In DNA form, the CDR3 reads TGTGCCAGCAGCTTAGACCACAATCAGCCCCAGCATTTT.

This clone was seen only a few times. This chain connects TRBV19 to TRBJ2-7; D remains ambiguous. V was cut by 7 bases and J by 2 bases, with 18 bases left in between. The CDR3 is made up of 15 amino acids. The germline CDR1 and CDR2 sequences are LNHDA and SQIVND (reference sequence). DNA for the CDR3: TGTGCCAGTACTCCTTCGGACGTATCCACCTACGAGCAGTACTTC. Protein product: CASTPSDVSTYEQYF.

J is TRBJ2-5 and V is TRBV7-2; possible D gene TRBD1, 5 bases. There are 14 residues in the CDR3. The germline gives CDR1 SGHTA, CDR2 FQGNSA. The V end lost 2 bases, the J end lost 4 bases, and 11 bases lay between the germline ends. The CDR3 sequence is CASSLNKGRETQYF. The CDR3 coding sequence is TGTGCCAGCAGCTTAAACAAGGGGCGAGAGACCCAGTACTTC.

The chain links TRBV29-1 to TRBJ2-7; TRBD2 might be the D (5 bases). Germline CDR1 reads SQVTM; CDR2 reads ANQGSEA. V shed 4 bases and J shed 1 base, with 5 bases lying between them. CDR3 length: 11 amino acids. CDR3 bases: TGCAGCGTTGGGGAGTCCTACGAGCAGTACTTC. This gives the protein CSVGESYEQYF.

This clone was counted only a few times. The rearrangement uses TRBV14 and TRBJ1-1; possibly TRBD1 for D (6 bases). Germline CDR1 is SGHDN and CDR2 is FVKESK. V dropped 1 base and J dropped 12 bases, with 12 bases sitting between them. The CDR3 has 12 residues. The CDR3 sequence is CASSQGNRVSFF. The CDR3 nucleotides read TGTGCCAGCAGCCAAGGGAACAGGGTTTCTTTCTTT.

This chain uses TRBV7-9 with TRBJ2-3, with D possibly being TRBD2 (5 bases). Trimming stripped 4 bases from V and 0 bases from J, with 14 bases between. In germline, CDR1 is SEHNR, CDR2 FQNEAQ (reference sequence). The CDR3 sequence is 16 residues long. CDR3 nucleotides: TGTGCCAGCAGCTCTCGAGCGGACCCTAGCACAGATACGCAGTATTTT. Translation gives CASSSRADPSTDTQYF.

The V and J genes are TRBV15 and TRBJ2-1; 8 nucleotides align to TRBD1. The V and J ends lost 1 base and 8 bases, in that order; junction bases with no gene match: 7. The CDR3 has 15 amino acids. Germline V gene data show CDR1 as LNHNV and CDR2 as YYDKDF (reference sequence). As DNA, the CDR3 is TGTGCCACCAGCAGAGTTGGCAGGGGGCAGGATGAGCAGTTCTTC. Its translation is CATSRVGRGQDEQFF.

The genes are TRBV27 and TRBJ1-2; D call uncertain. This CDR3 has 17 amino acids. Germline CDR1 reads MNHEY; CDR2 reads SMNVEV (reference sequence). The V end lost 3 bases, the J end lost 0 bases, and 17 bases lay between the germline ends. CDR3 coding DNA: TGTGCCAGCAGTTTCATGGGAAATTCGGGGACTAACTATGGCTACACCTTC. Translating gives CASSFMGNSGTNYGYTF.